Shown below are 9 T cell receptor beta chains from a single sample sequenced in a study of blood T cell repertoires in COVID-19. Data came from immunoSEQ multiplex PCR; TCRdb stores just in-frame clones and leaves some out. The table shows 80,000 to 100,000 clones, with about four fifths occurring only once. Source material: peripheral blood. These receptor sequences come from a man in his 70s with acute or convalescent COVID-19.

The CDR3 DNA reads as TGCGCCAGCAGCTACAACAGGGGTTGGGAGCAGTTCTTC. Amino acids: CASSYNRGWEQFF. The chain recombines TRBV5-1 with TRBJ2-1, with 7 nucleotides matching TRBD1. This CDR3 comprises 13 residues. The V and J ends lost 3 bases and 10 bases, in that order; junction bases with no gene match: 7. Germline V lookup: CDR1 SGHRS, CDR2 YFSETQ.

This clone was counted a few times. The chain joins TRBV11-2 to TRBJ1-2, with 9 bases aligning to TRBD1. The trim removed 7 bases at V and 8 bases at J, leaving 17 bases unmatched. The V gene's germline CDR1 is SGHAT and CDR2 FQNNGV. This CDR3 spans 16 amino acids. The CDR3 here is CASTTYPQGAVLGYTF. The DNA of the CDR3 is TGTGCCAGCACCACTTACCCACAGGGGGCGGTTTTAGGCTACACCTTC.

Remarks on this clone: Other DNA sequences in the same sample also yield this CDR3. This sequence joins TRBV7-2 and TRBJ1-5; possibly TRBD1 for D (5 bases). CDR1 and CDR2 from the germline V gene are SGHTA and FQGNSA. This CDR3 has 16 residues. The ends were cut back, 2 bases at V and 1 base at J, with 12 bases in the middle. This CDR3 reads CASSLLGAASNQPQHF. In DNA form, the CDR3 reads TGTGCCAGCAGCTTATTAGGGGCGGCGAGCAATCAGCCCCAGCATTTT. The full variable domain, rest sourced from reference TRBV7-2 and TRBJ1-5, is GAGVSQSPSNKVTEKGKDVELRCDPISGHTALYWYRQSLGQGLEFLIYFQGNSAPDKSGLPSDRFSAERTGGSVSTLTIQRTQQEDSAVYLCASSLLGAASNQPQHFGDGTRLSIL.

The chain joins TRBV24-1 to TRBJ1-1; no clear D. Germline values: CDR1 KGHDR, CDR2 SFDVKD. The ends were cut back, 3 bases at V and 3 bases at J, with 7 bases in the middle. The length of the CDR3 is 13 residues. The CDR3 nucleotides read TGTGCCACCAGTGATGGCGCGGACACTGAAGCTTTCTTT. Its translation is CATSDGADTEAFF.

The genes are TRBV5-5 and TRBJ2-3; 7 bases agree with TRBD2. The germline V gene encodes CDR1 SGHKS and CDR2 YYEKEE (reference sequence). The CDR3 has 13 residues. With V trimmed by 4 bases and J by 14 bases, 13 bases remained unmatched. CDR3 DNA sequence: TGTGCCAGCAGCCCAACTACGACTAGCTCGCGGTATTTT. Translating it yields CASSPTTTSSRYF.

The chain uses TRBV6-5 and TRBJ2-2, with TRBD2 matching over 8 bases. The CDR3 sequence is 14 residues long. After removal of 6 bases from V and 4 bases from J, the junction contained 4 bases not matched to a gene. Germline CDR1 reads MNHEY; CDR2 reads SVGAGI. In DNA, the CDR3 is TGTGCCAGCAGATTCGGGAGGGGCACCGGGGAGCTGTTTTTT. It encodes CASRFGRGTGELFF.

The chain has TRBV18 and TRBJ1-5; D not certain. Trimming took 3 bases from V and 3 from J, leaving 9 bases between them. Germline lookup yields CDR1 KGHSH and CDR2 LQKENI. This CDR3 is 14 amino acids long. The CDR3 region has the DNA TGTGCCAGCTCACCGCAGGCTATCAATCAGCCCCAGCATTTT. Amino acid sequence: CASSPQAINQPQHF.

This chain links TRBV5-6 with TRBJ2-7; a weak D match, TRBD1 (5 bases). Germline V CDR1 and CDR2: SGHDT, YYEEEE. The CDR3 extends over 13 amino acids. V lost 6 bases, J lost 0 bases, and 10 bases lay in between. Here the CDR3 DNA reads TGTGCCAGCACTCGACAGTTCTCCTACGAGCAGTACTTC. Protein product: CASTRQFSYEQYF.

This clone showed up just a few times. The J gene is TRBJ2-7, the V gene TRBV10-3, with 14 bases that match TRBD2. Germline values: CDR1 ENHRY, CDR2 SYGVKD. The CDR3 runs to 21 residues. With 0 bases clipped from V and 1 base from J, the junction kept 14 bases outside the gene matches. The CDR3 is CAISESPGTSGRRTGSYEQYF. CDR3 DNA sequence: TGTGCCATCAGTGAGTCCCCCGGGACTAGCGGGAGAAGAACGGGTTCCTACGAGCAGTACTTC.